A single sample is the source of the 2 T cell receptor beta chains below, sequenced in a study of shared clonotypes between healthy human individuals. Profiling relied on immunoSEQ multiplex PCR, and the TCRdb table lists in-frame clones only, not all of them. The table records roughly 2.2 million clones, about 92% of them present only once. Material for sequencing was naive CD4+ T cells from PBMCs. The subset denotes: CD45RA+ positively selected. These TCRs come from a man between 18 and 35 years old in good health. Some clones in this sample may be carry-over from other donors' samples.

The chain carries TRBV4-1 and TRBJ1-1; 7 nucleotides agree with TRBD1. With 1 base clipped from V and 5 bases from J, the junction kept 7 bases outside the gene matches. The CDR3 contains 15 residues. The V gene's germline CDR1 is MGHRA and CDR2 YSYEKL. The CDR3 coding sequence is TGCGCCAGCAGCCAAGGACAGGGCGAGTGGACTGAAGCTTTCTTT. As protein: CASSQGQGEWTEAFF.

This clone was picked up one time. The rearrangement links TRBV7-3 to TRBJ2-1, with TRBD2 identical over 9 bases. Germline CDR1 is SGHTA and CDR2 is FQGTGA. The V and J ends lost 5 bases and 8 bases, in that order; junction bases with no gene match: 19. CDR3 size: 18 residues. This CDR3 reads CASSPQWGAGGPRDEQFF. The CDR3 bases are TGTGCCAGCAGCCCACAATGGGGTGCGGGAGGGCCTAGGGATGAGCAGTTCTTC. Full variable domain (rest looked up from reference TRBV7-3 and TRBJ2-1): GAGVSQTPSNKVTEKGKYVELRCDPISGHTALYWYRQSLGQGPEFLIYFQGTGAADDSGLPNDRFFAVRPEGSVSTLKIQRTERGDSAVYLCASSPQWGAGGPRDEQFFGPGTRLTVL.